The 20 T cell receptor beta chains in this list originate from one sample, sequenced in a study of neurological immune-mediated disorders. TCRdb recomputed calls from the 5' RACE reads with MiXCR, one row per CDR3 protein. The sample records approximately 15,000 distinct CDR3 sequences, less than 25% being singletons. Sequences were obtained from PBMCs. These receptors originate from a man between 45 and 60 years old in good health.

This clonotype was seen repeatedly, ten times or more. J is TRBJ2-7 and V is TRBV20-1, with 7 bases identical to TRBD2. J lost 0 bases, V lost 6 bases, and 8 bases had no gene match. CDR3 length equals 14 residues. The germline V gene encodes CDR1 DFQATT and CDR2 SNEGSKA (reference sequence). The CDR3 bases are TGCAGTGCACAATTAGCGGGTAGCTCCTACGAGCAGTACTTC. Protein product: CSAQLAGSSYEQYF.

This clonotype has ten or more counts. J is TRBJ2-2 and V is TRBV4-3; 8 bases match TRBD2. Per germline, CDR1 LGHNA and CDR2 YSLEER. V shed 2 bases and J 5 bases; nucleotides not matched to a gene: 13. The CDR3 loop spans 18 amino acids. CDR3 residues: CASSQLPPGLGKTGELFF. In DNA form, the CDR3 reads TGCGCCAGCAGCCAACTTCCTCCGGGACTAGGGAAAACCGGGGAGCTGTTTTTT.

This clonotype has a count of ten or more. One end of the junction varies from germline; a read error may be responsible. This chain links TRBV7-9 with TRBJ2-4; D gene uncertain. The CDR3 consists of 14 residues. Germline lookup yields CDR1 SEHNR and CDR2 FQNEAQ (reference sequence). CDR3 protein: CASSYAGAQNIQYF. Written as DNA, the CDR3 is TGTGCCAGCAGCTATGCCGGAGCCCAAAACATTCAGTACTTC.

This clonotype was recorded many times. The V call is TRBV9, the J call TRBJ2-7; tentative D call: TRBD2 (6 bases). The CDR3 extends over 14 amino acids. Germline assignment: CDR1 SGDLS and CDR2 YYNGEE. V was clipped by 2 bases and J by 7 bases, with 16 bases between them. For the CDR3, the DNA is TGTGCCAGCAGCGTTCTAGCGATCCCCACGGAGCAGTACTTC. Translated: CASSVLAIPTEQYF.

This clonotype was observed at least ten times. The chain recombines TRBV11-2 with TRBJ2-7; 7 nucleotides match TRBD2. The length of the CDR3 is 14 residues. The V segment lost 4 bases and the J segment 2 bases; nucleotides outside the gene matches: 5. Germline values: CDR1 SGHAT, CDR2 FQNNGV. The chain's CDR3 is CASSSGRGTYEQYF. CDR3 in DNA: TGTGCCAGCAGCTCCGGGCGGGGGACCTACGAGCAGTACTTC.

This chain uses TRBV20-1 with TRBJ2-3; 8 bases are shared with TRBD2. The CDR3 runs 14 residues. Germline V gene data show CDR1 as DFQATT and CDR2 as SNEGSKA (reference sequence). Trimming cost V 6 bases and J 0 bases; bases outside gene matches: 5. As DNA, the CDR3 is TGCAGTGCCGAACTAGCGGTTAGCACAGATACGCAGTATTTT. Its translation: CSAELAVSTDTQYF.

This clonotype has more than one count but fewer than ten. This chain joins TRBV19 and TRBJ2-7, with unresolved D. In germline, CDR1 is LNHDA, CDR2 SQIVND (reference sequence). CDR3 length: 15 amino acids. The ends were cut back, 4 bases at V and 5 bases at J, with 18 bases in the middle. For the CDR3, the DNA is TGTGCCAGTAGTAGCGGTACGACGTCGGCGCACGAGCAGTACTTC. It codes for CASSSGTTSAHEQYF.

This clonotype came up many times. V gene TRBV7-2 combines with J gene TRBJ2-7; 13 bases agree with TRBD2. Germline V gene data show CDR1 as SGHTA and CDR2 as FQGNSA. V was pared by 5 bases and J by 5 bases, with 6 bases of the junction left unmatched. CDR3 size: 15 residues. The CDR3 here is CASSPGLAGWDEQYF. CDR3 coding DNA: TGTGCCAGCAGCCCGGGACTAGCGGGATGGGACGAGCAGTACTTC.

The gene calls are TRBV3-1 and TRBJ1-1, with a tentative D call TRBD1 (6 bases). Germline V gene sequence: CDR1 LGHDT, CDR2 YNNKEL (reference sequence). This CDR3 is 18 amino acids long. V was cut by 4 bases and J by 11 bases, with 32 bases left in between. The CDR3 here is CASSLPGQSGAPNRPAFF. In DNA, the CDR3 is TGTGCCAGCAGCCTCCCGGGGCAGTCGGGGGCACCCAACCGGCCGGCTTTCTTT.

This clonotype was observed at least ten times. The chain is built from TRBV4-1 and TRBJ2-2, with D possibly TRBD1 on 6 matching bases. This CDR3 spans 15 amino acids. Per germline, CDR1 MGHRA and CDR2 YSYEKL. The V and J ends lost 1 base and 3 bases respectively, with 9 bases between them. CDR3 sequence reads: CASSQGWGHTGELFF. The CDR3 nucleotides are TGCGCCAGCAGCCAAGGATGGGGGCACACCGGGGAGCTGTTTTTT.

This clonotype was counted ten times or more. This chain joins TRBV5-5 and TRBJ2-7; TRBD1 matches 11 bases. The CDR3 is 19 residues long. The trim removed 3 bases at V and 0 bases at J, leaving 14 bases unmatched. Germline loops: CDR1 SGHKS, CDR2 YYEKEE (reference sequence). CDR3 bases: TGTGCCAGCAGCTGGACCGGGACAGGGGGAATTGGAAGCTCCTACGAGCAGTACTTC. This encodes CASSWTGTGGIGSSYEQYF.

At least ten counts were recorded for this clonotype. The rearrangement uses TRBV10-3 and TRBJ2-7, with a weak D call TRBD1 (5 bases). Germline lookup yields CDR1 ENHRY and CDR2 SYGVKD. Trimming pared 3 bases from V and 4 bases from J, leaving 13 bases between. The CDR3 contains 14 residues. CDR3 DNA sequence: TGTGCCATCAGTGATTTTGGGGCTGGGTACGAGCAGTACTTC. This gives the protein CAISDFGAGYEQYF.

This clonotype has a count of ten or more. The chain uses TRBV5-1 and TRBJ2-7; 8 bases are a match to TRBD1. This CDR3 is 14 amino acids long. Germline CDR1 is SGHRS and CDR2 is YFSETQ. J gave up 4 bases and V 0 bases, and 3 bases lay outside the gene matches. The CDR3 reads CASSLGRGQYEQYF. CDR3 sequence (DNA): TGCGCCAGCAGCTTGGGCAGGGGGCAATACGAGCAGTACTTC.

This clonotype came up many times. This chain joins TRBV20-1 and TRBJ2-4; D might be TRBD2 (6 bases). Trimming cost V 0 bases and J 9 bases, with 21 bases left between them. Looked up from germline, CDR1 is DFQATT and CDR2 is SNEGSKA (reference sequence). This CDR3 region has 16 residues. The CDR3 DNA is TGCAGTGCTAGAGATCAGCGGCGGGACTCCCGGGGCATTCAGTACTTC. Translated, it gives CSARDQRRDSRGIQYF.

The chain joins TRBV4-1 to TRBJ2-1; 11 bases align to TRBD2. The CDR3 sequence is 17 residues long. Germline V gene sequence: CDR1 MGHRA, CDR2 YSYEKL. V trimming: 4 bases; J trimming: 0 bases; junction bases outside the gene matches: 5. CDR3 residues: CASSRGLAGSSYNEQFF. CDR3 nucleotides: TGCGCCAGCAGCCGTGGACTAGCGGGTAGCTCCTACAATGAGCAGTTCTTC.

This clonotype is labeled medium-sized (0.01 to 0.1%). The rearrangement joins TRBV7-9 to TRBJ2-3; a possible D gene is TRBD1 (5 bases). Germline V lookup: CDR1 SEHNR, CDR2 FQNEAQ (reference sequence). V shed 0 bases and J shed 1 base, with 8 bases lying between them. CDR3 length equals 15 residues. CDR3 residues: CASSLAGRRTDTQYF. In nucleotides, the CDR3 is TGTGCCAGCAGCTTAGCGGGGCGGCGCACAGATACGCAGTATTTT.

The rearrangement uses TRBV7-6 and TRBJ2-3; D is possibly TRBD1 or TRBD2 (6 bases each). The V end lost 5 bases, the J end lost 3 bases, and 15 bases lay between the germline ends. The CDR3 consists of 15 residues. Germline assignment: CDR1 SGHVS and CDR2 FNYEAQ. The CDR3 spells CASSRHGGSTDTQYF. In DNA, the CDR3 is TGTGCCAGCAGCCGCCACGGGGGCTCTACAGATACGCAGTATTTT.

By sample fraction, this clonotype is medium-sized (0.01 to 0.1%). The CDR3 nucleotides read TGCAGCGTTGAAGAGGCACCTCGACAGGGGTATGGCTACACCTTC. Protein: CSVEEAPRQGYGYTF. V usage is TRBV29-1 and J usage is TRBJ1-2, with 8 bases that match TRBD1. Germline V gene sequence: CDR1 SQVTM, CDR2 ANQGSEA. The CDR3 has 15 amino acids. V lost 0 bases and J lost 5; bases outside the gene matches: 8.

The rearrangement uses TRBV6-1 and TRBJ1-4, with D tentatively TRBD1 (6 bases). CDR3 length: 15 residues. Germline CDR1 reads MNHNS; CDR2 reads SASEGT. V was clipped by 5 bases and J by 3 bases, with 13 bases between them. This chain's CDR3 is CASSFSGVANEKLFF. In nucleotides, the CDR3 is TGTGCCAGCAGTTTTTCAGGGGTCGCTAATGAAAAACTGTTTTTT.

This clonotype was counted at least ten times. This sequence joins TRBV6-2 or TRBV6-3 and TRBJ1-1, with a weak D call TRBD1 (5 bases). CDR3 length: 15 residues. With 0 bases removed from V and 1 base from J, the gap between germline ends came to 9 bases. The germline gives CDR1 MNHEY, CDR2 SVGEGT. The CDR3 loop reads CASSYSWGPNTEAFF. CDR3 in DNA: TGTGCCAGCAGTTACTCGTGGGGCCCGAACACTGAAGCTTTCTTT.